What follows are 14 T cell receptor beta chains derived from one specimen sequenced in a study of early T cells in non-severe SARS-CoV-2 infection. In TCRdb, the 5' RACE reads were re-called with MiXCR into one record per CDR3 protein. The sample lists about 83,000 distinct CDR3 sequences, 8.5% to 12% occurring once. The starting material was whole blood, obtained at baseline. Every receptor here comes from an adult who was a healthcare worker with PCR-confirmed SARS-CoV-2 infection or an uninfected control (not recorded which).

This clonotype was seen many times. The chain carries TRBV28 and TRBJ2-2; possible D gene TRBD1, 6 bases. This CDR3 has 15 residues. Trimming took 6 bases from V and 1 from J, leaving 12 bases between them. The germline CDR1 and CDR2 sequences are MDHEN and SYDVKM. The CDR3 nucleotides are TGTGCCAGCAGCCTAGGGGGTATGAACACCGGGGAGCTGTTTTTT. Encoded protein: CASSLGGMNTGELFF. The whole variable domain, remainder taken from reference TRBV28 and TRBJ2-2, is DVKVTQSSRYLVKRTGEKVFLECVQDMDHENMFWYRQDPGLGLRLIYFSYDVKMKEKGDIPEGYSVSREKKERFSLILESASTNQTSMYLCASSLGGMNTGELFFGEGSRLTVL.

This clonotype has more than one count but fewer than ten. The V and J genes are TRBV12-3 or TRBV12-4 and TRBJ2-1; no reliable D call. The CDR3 is 14 residues long. V was pared by 3 bases and J by 1 base, with 7 bases between. The CDR3 is CASSFPGSYNEQFF. In nucleotides, the CDR3 is TGTGCCAGCAGTTTCCCTGGTTCCTACAATGAGCAGTTCTTC.

The V and J genes are TRBV6-6 and TRBJ2-5; TRBD1 might be the D (6 bases). The V and J ends lost 4 bases and 3 bases respectively, with 9 bases between them. This CDR3 spans 13 amino acids. Per germline, CDR1 MNHNY and CDR2 SVGAGI (reference sequence). CDR3 amino acids: CASSWAGEETQYF. In DNA form, the CDR3 reads TGTGCCAGCAGTTGGGCAGGGGAAGAGACCCAGTACTTC.

This clonotype has a count of ten or more. The chain recombines TRBV7-9 with TRBJ1-1; the D is unclear. This CDR3 region has 13 residues. Germline V lookup: CDR1 SEHNR, CDR2 FQNEAQ (reference sequence). Trimming removed 2 bases at V and 1 base at J, with 5 bases between. As DNA, the CDR3 is TGTGCCAGCAGCTTATTCGAGAACACTGAAGCTTTCTTT. This encodes CASSLFENTEAFF.

This clonotype was seen repeatedly, ten times or more. V and J are TRBV6-5 and TRBJ2-3; weak D call: TRBD1 (6 bases). Per germline, CDR1 MNHEY and CDR2 SVGAGI. The V and J ends lost 6 bases and 2 bases respectively, with 15 bases between them. The CDR3 totals 15 residues. DNA of the CDR3: TGTGCCAGCAGGGGGGCTAGGAGGTTCACAGATACGCAGTATTTT. It translates to CASRGARRFTDTQYF.

This clonotype was seen at least ten times. V and J are TRBV6-1 and TRBJ2-7; 10 bases are a match to TRBD1. V lost 10 bases to trimming and J lost 3 bases; unmatched junction nucleotides: 6. The CDR3 is 13 amino acids. Germline CDR1 is MNHNS and CDR2 is SASEGT. The CDR3 is CATGQGNVYEQYF. CDR3 DNA sequence: TGTGCCACGGGACAGGGGAACGTCTACGAGCAGTACTTC.

At least ten counts were recorded for this clonotype. The chain carries TRBV28 and TRBJ1-6; 8 bases match TRBD1. Per the germline V gene, CDR1 is MDHEN and CDR2 is SYDVKM. This CDR3 contains 14 residues. The junction had 2 bases not matched to a gene; V was cut back by 3 bases and J by 7 bases. The CDR3 DNA reads TGTGCCAGCAGTTTGACAGGGGAAAATTCACCCCTCCACTTT. Residues: CASSLTGENSPLHF.

This clonotype was detected ten times or more. The V gene is TRBV18, the J gene TRBJ1-4, with D tentatively TRBD1 (6 bases). The CDR3 is made up of 16 amino acids. The V end was cut by 1 base, the J end by 0 bases, with 9 bases between. Germline loops: CDR1 KGHSH, CDR2 LQKENI. The CDR3 sequence: CASSPRGLSTNEKLFF. The CDR3 DNA is TGTGCCAGCTCACCACGGGGGCTGTCAACTAATGAAAAACTGTTTTTT.

The genes are TRBV10-2 and TRBJ1-1; 9 bases line up with TRBD1. Trimming at V came to 6 bases and at J to 4 bases, leaving 12 bases not matched to a gene. The germline gives CDR1 WSHSY, CDR2 SAAADI. The CDR3 contains 16 residues. The CDR3 region has the DNA TGCGCCAGCAGGGCCGGGACAGGGAATTCGGGCACTGAAGCTTTCTTT. Translation gives CASRAGTGNSGTEAFF.

This clonotype was detected a few times. This chain joins TRBV7-9 and TRBJ2-1; D unresolved. This CDR3 region has 16 residues. The ends were cut back, 5 bases at V and 0 bases at J, with 14 bases in the middle. CDR1 is SEHNR, CDR2 FQNEAQ, per germline (reference sequence). The CDR3 sequence: CASSHRERSSYNEQFF. The CDR3 DNA is TGTGCCAGCAGCCACCGAGAACGGAGCTCCTACAATGAGCAGTTCTTC.

This clonotype was seen only a few times. The gene calls are TRBV7-6 and TRBJ2-3, with a weak D call TRBD2 (6 bases). With 0 bases removed from V and 0 bases from J, the gap between germline ends came to 10 bases. Germline V lookup: CDR1 SGHVS, CDR2 FNYEAQ. This CDR3 spans 16 amino acids. CDR3: CASSLAGGKSTDTQYF. Here the CDR3 DNA reads TGTGCCAGCAGCTTAGCTGGCGGGAAGAGCACAGATACGCAGTATTTT. Together with reference TRBV7-6 and TRBJ2-3, the CDR3 gives the full variable domain: GAGVSQSPRYKVTKRGQDVALRCDPISGHVSLYWYRQALGQGPEFLTYFNYEAQQDKSGLPNDRFSAERPEGSISTLTIQRTEQRDSAMYRCASSLAGGKSTDTQYFGPGTRLTVL.

Many counts were recorded for this clonotype. The V and J genes are TRBV5-6 and TRBJ1-1; D is undetermined. This CDR3 spans 14 amino acids. Deletions cut 0 bases from V and 1 base from J, with 7 bases between. Germline values: CDR1 SGHDT, CDR2 YYEEEE. The CDR3 coding sequence is TGTGCCAGCAGCTTGGGGCTAGGGAACACTGAAGCTTTCTTT. It is translated as CASSLGLGNTEAFF.

This clonotype was counted only a few times. CDR3 nucleotides: TGCGCCAGCAGCCCTCCCGCGGTTGCTAATGAAAAACTGTTTTTT. Translation gives CASSPPAVANEKLFF. This chain joins TRBV4-1 and TRBJ1-4, with unresolved D. The CDR3 sequence is 15 residues long. Trimming took 4 bases from V and 3 from J, leaving 12 bases between them. CDR1 and CDR2 (germline): MGHRA, YSYEKL.

The chain has TRBV28 and TRBJ2-5; the D is unclear. Trimming took 1 base from V and 5 from J, leaving 11 bases between them. Germline lookup yields CDR1 MDHEN and CDR2 SYDVKM. This CDR3 comprises 14 residues. The CDR3 DNA sequence: TGTGCCAGCAGTTTATTTCCCCGGGCGGAGACCCAGTACTTC. The encoded protein is CASSLFPRAETQYF.